This T cell receptor beta chain was sequenced for a study of PD-L1 blockade in urothelial cancer. About the research overall: Blood was tested 3 weeks (second dose) and 6 weeks into treatment.

Time point of the sample: peripheral blood 6 weeks after treatment start. The method was immunoSEQ multiplex PCR; TCRdb's version includes in-frame clones alone and lacks a portion of them. This table holds more than 90,000 clones, approximately 82% found once. Trimming at V came to 7 bases and at J to 4 bases, leaving 7 bases not matched to a gene. CDR1 is LNHDA, CDR2 SQIVND, per germline (reference sequence). CDR3 length: 14 amino acids. This chain connects TRBV19 to TRBJ1-1; 9 positions match TRBD1. The origin of this receptor is a man between 65 and 80 years old with urothelial cancer. Sequencing was performed on PBMCs, taken around atezolizumab (anti-PD-L1) treatment. CDR3 sequence (DNA): TGTGCCAGTATACGGGACAGGGCGGGCACTGAAGCTTTCTTT. This translates into CASIRDRAGTEAFF.